The subject of this entry is one T cell receptor (beta chain). Its target is not known. Other DNA sequences from this sample encode an identical CDR3 as well. This specimen belongs to a study of shared clonotypes between healthy human individuals. On the study more broadly: Aged 18 to 49, the donors were two women and three men. Every donor yielded three CD4 naive, three CD4 memory, two CD8 naive and one CD8 memory plate. The study, taken as a whole, reports: Donor scarcity curtailed the genetic and exposure-history diversity represented herein.

This CDR3 has 13 amino acids. V dropped 5 bases and J dropped 2 bases, with 9 bases sitting between them. The germline V gene has CDR1 MNHEY and CDR2 SMNVEV (reference sequence). CD45RO negativity and positive selection for CCR7 defined naive CD8 cells, a population that excluded terminally differentiated effector memory CD45RA+ cells. Authors' data handling: Filtering differed since immunoSEQ provided only junctions, with no quality scores. Profiling relied on immunoSEQ multiplex PCR, and the TCRdb table lists in-frame clones only, not all of them. The DNA gave D and trimming, while V, J and clone size come from that table. The repertoire holds around 2.1 million clones, with approximately 94% as singletons.

The TCR sequence derives from a man aged 18-30 years in good health. Some clones in this sample may be carry-over from other donors' samples. The specimen sequenced was naive CD8+ T cells from PBMCs. The chain has TRBV27 and TRBJ1-1; D unresolved. The CDR3 protein is CASSRALNTEAFF. The DNA of the CDR3 is TGTGCCAGCAGTCGGGCCCTAAACACTGAAGCTTTCTTT.